Listed below are T cell receptor beta chains from one sample, sequenced in a study of radiation and T cells in renal cell carcinoma. Only in-frame clones appear in the TCRdb table, and some are missing; sequencing was by immunoSEQ multiplex PCR. In the table there are about 130,000 clones, around 89% of which are singletons. The material sequenced was blood, taken from a patient whose treatment included radiotherapy and nephrectomy. The receptors here all came from a woman in her seventies with renal cell carcinoma. CDR3s include the opening cysteine and the closing phenylalanine or tryptophan. The order of the fields is J gene, clone size, D gene, CDR3 length, V gene, CDR3 DNA, CDR3 protein. D genes are given only for firm matches. Some rows have no size entry. The others give once, few or many, or a class for an expanded clone.

>TRBJ2-5|-|TRBD1|13|TRBV9
TGTGCCAGCAGCGTGGACAGGGCAGAGACCCAGTACTTC
CASSVDRAETQYF
>TRBJ1-3|once|TRBD1|15|TRBV28
TGTGCCAGCAGTAGAGGGGGCGAGGCGGGAAACACCATATATTTT
CASSRGGEAGNTIYF
>TRBJ2-1|-|-|11|TRBV19
TGTGCCAGTAGTTCATACAATGAGCAGTTCTTC
CASSSYNEQFF
>TRBJ1-1|-|TRBD1|14|TRBV5-1
TGCGCCAGCAGCCGGGACAGGGTGACCACTGAAGCTTTCTTT
CASSRDRVTTEAFF
>TRBJ1-1|once|TRBD1|16|TRBV19
TGTGCCAGTACTCCCCGGACAGGAGTGATGAACACTGAAGCTTTCTTT
CASTPRTGVMNTEAFF
>TRBJ2-5|-|-|15|TRBV4-3
TGCGCCAGCAGCCAAGGTTCCGGGGGCCAAGAGACCCAGTACTTC
CASSQGSGGQETQYF
>TRBJ2-7|-|-|12|TRBV29-1
TGCAGCGTTGGGCAGAGCTCCTACGAGCAGTACTTC
CSVGQSSYEQYF
>TRBJ1-5|-|-|14|TRBV11-2
TGTGCCAGCAGCTTTTCCGATGGCAATCAGCCCCAGCATTTT
CASSFSDGNQPQHF
>TRBJ2-3|once|-|16|TRBV11-3
TGTGCCAGCAGCTTATCTTCCGGGATGCGGGTAGATACGCAGTATTTT
CASSLSSGMRVDTQYF
>TRBJ1-5|-|-|13|TRBV2
TGTGCCAGCAGGCAATATAGCAATCAGCCCCAGCATTTT
CASRQYSNQPQHF
>TRBJ2-2|-|TRBD2|15|TRBV10-3
TGTGCCATCAGTGAAACTAGCGCACCCACCGGGGAGCTGTTTTTT
CAISETSAPTGELFF
>TRBJ2-1|-|-|15|TRBV27
TGTGCCAGCCGACGTTCGGGCGGCCAGGGGACTGAGCAGTTCTTC
CASRRSGGQGTEQFF
>TRBJ2-2|few|-|14|TRBV30
TGTGCCTGGACCGGACAAGCGAACACCGGGGAGCTGTTTTTT
CAWTGQANTGELFF
>TRBJ1-2|-|TRBD1|14|TRBV6-5
TGTGCCAGCCAAAAGGACAGGGGGCGCGGTGGCTACACCTTC
CASQKDRGRGGYTF
>TRBJ2-2|-|-|15|TRBV15
TGTGCCACCAGCCCCGACAGGCTAAACACCGGGGAGCTGTTTTTT
CATSPDRLNTGELFF
>TRBJ1-6|-|-|15|TRBV19
TGTGCCAGTAGTAGGAGGGACACGGCCAATTCACCCCTCCACTTT
CASSRRDTANSPLHF
>TRBJ2-6|-|-|15|TRBV7-2
TGTGCCAGCAGCTTTAAAACCTCTGGGGCCAACGTCCTGACTTTC
CASSFKTSGANVLTF
>TRBJ2-3|-|-|11|TRBV6-5
TGTGCCAGCAAACTAGCAGGGACGCAGTATTTT
CASKLAGTQYF
>TRBJ2-1|-|TRBD2|14|TRBV27
TGTGCCAGCACCCGAGCGGGGGGGCCGGGTGAGCAGTTCTTC
CASTRAGGPGEQFF
>TRBJ1-5|-|-|13|TRBV6-6
TGTGCCAGCCGGAGGGAGGGCGGGCAGCCCCAGCATTTT
CASRREGGQPQHF
>TRBJ2-7|-|TRBD1|15|TRBV28
TGTGCCAGCAGTCCGCAGGGACAGGGGTCCTACGAGCAGTACTTC
CASSPQGQGSYEQYF
>TRBJ2-5|-|TRBD2|16|TRBV19
TGTGCCAGTAGTACGCCGGGAGGGGGACGGTCGGAGACCCAGTACTTC
CASSTPGGGRSETQYF
>TRBJ1-1|-|TRBD1|15|TRBV5-5
TGTGCCAGCAGCTTGAGAACCGGACAGGGAAGGAGTGCTTTCTTT
CASSLRTGQGRSAFF
>TRBJ1-1|-|-|15|TRBV1
TGCACCAGCACTCCCCTCAGAAACAGGCCCGGTGAAGCTTTCTTT
CTSTPLRNRPGEAFF
>TRBJ2-1|-|-|15|TRBV28
TGTGCCAGCAGTCGGGCAGTTAATACCTACAATGAGCAGTTCTTC
CASSRAVNTYNEQFF
>TRBJ1-1|-|-|13|TRBV7-2
TGTGCCAGCAGCTTAAAGATGTACACTGAAGCTTTCTTT
CASSLKMYTEAFF
>TRBJ1-1|-|-|13|TRBV7-3
TGTGCCAGCAGCTCGGGACAGAACACTGAAGCTTTCTTT
CASSSGQNTEAFF
>TRBJ2-7|-|TRBD2|15|TRBV30
TGTGCCTGGAGTCCCCCCCTAGCGGGGTTAGGCGAGCAGTACTTC
CAWSPPLAGLGEQYF
>TRBJ2-5|once|-|14|TRBV11-3
TGTGCCAGCAGCTCCGGGGGCAAGAGGGAGACCCAGTACTTC
CASSSGGKRETQYF
>TRBJ2-3|-|-|14|TRBV19
TGTGCCAGTAGTCCGGGGAAGCGCACAGATACGCAGTATTTT
CASSPGKRTDTQYF
>TRBJ2-1|once|TRBD2|15|TRBV7-2
TGTGCCAGCAGCTCGAGACTAGCGGGGGGGAGTGAGCAGTTCTTC
CASSSRLAGGSEQFF
>TRBJ2-2|-|TRBD1|16|TRBV5-1
TGCGCCAGCAGCTCATCCAGGACAGGCAACACCGGGGAGCTGTTTTTT
CASSSSRTGNTGELFF
>TRBJ1-2|-|-|14|TRBV5-5
TGTGCCAGCAGCGGGGACCCCCATAACTATGGCTACACCTTC
CASSGDPHNYGYTF
>TRBJ2-5|-|TRBD2|17|TRBV7-9
TGTGCCAGCAGCTCCAGGACTAGCGGGGCCGGGCAAGAGACCCAGTACTTC
CASSSRTSGAGQETQYF
>TRBJ1-4|-|TRBD1|15|TRBV5-1
TGCGCCAGCAGCTTAGGACAGGCTCTAGGTGAAAAACTGTTTTTT
CASSLGQALGEKLFF
>TRBJ2-2|-|-|14|TRBV2
TGTGCCAGCAGTGAGAGAGCGGCGGCCGGGGAGCTGTTTTTT
CASSERAAAGELFF
>TRBJ1-1|-|-|16|TRBV19
TGTGCCAGTAGGGGCTCGGCAGGGTCTATGCGCACTGAAGCTTTCTTT
CASRGSAGSMRTEAFF
>TRBJ2-2|-|-|14|TRBV6-6
TGTGCCAGCAGCCCCGGGACGGTCACCGGGGAGCTGTTTTTT
CASSPGTVTGELFF
>TRBJ1-6|-|-|15|TRBV11-3
TGTGCCAGCAGCTTAGTCCCCGCAGGTGGTTCACCCCTCCACTTT
CASSLVPAGGSPLHF
>TRBJ1-2|few|-|14|TRBV9
TGTGCCAGCAGCGTAGGCTGGCAGAACTATGGCTACACCTTC
CASSVGWQNYGYTF
>TRBJ2-2|few|-|14|TRBV30
TGTGCCTGCCCAAAACGGGATGTCACCGGGGAGCTGTTTTTT
CACPKRDVTGELFF
>TRBJ1-5|-|-|13|TRBV6-1
TGTGCCAGCACGCGGCAGGGTGATCAGCCCCAGCATTTT
CASTRQGDQPQHF
>TRBJ1-4|few|TRBD1|13|TRBV30
TGTGCCTGGAACGGAGGGGGCCGGGAAAAACTGTTTTTT
CAWNGGGREKLFF
>TRBJ1-5|-|-|13|TRBV18
TGTGCCAGCTCACCAGTAATGGGTCAGCCCCAGCATTTT
CASSPVMGQPQHF
>TRBJ1-5|-|-|16|TRBV19
TGTGCCAGTAGTGCCGGGGTTGTTGAGAGTGGTCAGCCCCAGCATTTT
CASSAGVVESGQPQHF
>TRBJ1-1|-|TRBD1|15|TRBV5-1
TGCGCCAGCAGCTTGGAAGGGACAGGGAGGACTGAAGCTTTCTTT
CASSLEGTGRTEAFF
>TRBJ1-4|-|-|19|TRBV19
TGTGCCAGTAGTATTTCCTCTTTAGGACCCCCGGCAACTAATGAAAAACTGTTTTTT
CASSISSLGPPATNEKLFF
>TRBJ2-1|-|-|14|TRBV19
TGTGCCAGTAGTGATCCCGGGACCCACAATGAGCAGTTCTTC
CASSDPGTHNEQFF
>TRBJ1-3|-|-|13|TRBV9
TGTGCCAGCAGCGTAGCTCAGGGAAACACCATATATTTT
CASSVAQGNTIYF
>TRBJ2-1|-|TRBD2|15|TRBV10-3
TGTGCCACCCTGTCTAGCGGGCTCTCCTACAATGAGCAGTTCTTC
CATLSSGLSYNEQFF
>TRBJ1-2|-|TRBD1|12|TRBV6-6
TGTGCCAGCAAAGGACAGGGCTATGGCTACACCTTC
CASKGQGYGYTF
>TRBJ2-5|-|TRBD1|16|TRBV7-8
TGTGCCAGCAGCTTGGACAGGGGGCGCGACCAAGAGACCCAGTACTTC
CASSLDRGRDQETQYF
>TRBJ2-7|-|-|12|TRBV10-3
TGTGCCATCAAGGGGCTTCTTGACGAGCAGTACTTC
CAIKGLLDEQYF
>TRBJ2-3|-|-|14|TRBV11-1
TGTGCCAGCAGCTTAATAACGATTACAGATACGCAGTATTTT
CASSLITITDTQYF
>TRBJ2-2|-|-|13|TRBV28
TGTGCCAGCAGTTTTGCAGGGACCGGGGAGCTGTTTTTT
CASSFAGTGELFF